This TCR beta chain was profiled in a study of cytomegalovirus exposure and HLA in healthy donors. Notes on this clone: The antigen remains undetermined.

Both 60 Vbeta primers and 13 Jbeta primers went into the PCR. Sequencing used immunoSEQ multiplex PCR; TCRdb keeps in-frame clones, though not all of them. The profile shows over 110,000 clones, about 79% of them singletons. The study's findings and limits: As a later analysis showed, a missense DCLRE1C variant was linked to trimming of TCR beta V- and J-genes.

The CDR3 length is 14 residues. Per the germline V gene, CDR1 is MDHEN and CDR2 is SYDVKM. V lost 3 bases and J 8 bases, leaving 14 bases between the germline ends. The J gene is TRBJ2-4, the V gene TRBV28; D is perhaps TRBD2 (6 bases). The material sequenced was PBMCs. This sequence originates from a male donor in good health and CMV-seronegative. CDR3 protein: CASSFSGTFDIQYF. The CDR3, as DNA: TGTGCCAGCAGTTTCTCCGGGACTTTTGACATTCAGTACTTC.